Following are 28 T cell receptor beta chains from one sample sequenced in a study of control samples from healthy donors and cancer patients. Profiling relied on immunoSEQ multiplex PCR, and the TCRdb table lists in-frame clones only, not all of them. The sample holds some 80,000 clones, about 90% seen once. The source material was PBMCs. The receptors were sampled from a woman aged 55-70 years with head and neck cancer.

This clone was observed a few times. As DNA, the CDR3 is TGTGCCAGCAGGACAGGGTTCGGGGAGCTGTTTTTT. The encoded protein is CASRTGFGELFF. J is TRBJ2-2 and V is TRBV2; 7 bases line up with TRBD1. CDR1 and CDR2 (germline): SNHLY, FYNNEI. V lost 6 bases to trimming and J lost 7 bases; unmatched junction nucleotides: 2. The CDR3 has 12 residues.

V gene TRBV5-1 combines with J gene TRBJ2-7; 9 bases match TRBD2. Trimming took 1 base from V and 4 from J; bases not matched to a gene: 6. The CDR3 is 15 amino acids. Germline lookup yields CDR1 SGHRS and CDR2 YFSETQ. The CDR3 spells CASSLWSSGIYEQYF. The DNA for the CDR3 is TGCGCCAGCAGCTTGTGGTCTAGCGGGATTTACGAGCAGTACTTC.

The gene calls are TRBV11-2 and TRBJ2-7; no clear D. Germline CDR1 and CDR2: SGHAT and FQNNGV. The CDR3 extends over 11 amino acids. V gave up 0 bases and J gave up 4 bases, with 1 base separating them. This CDR3 is CASSLEYEQYF. CDR3 nucleotide sequence: TGTGCCAGCAGCTTAGAATACGAGCAGTACTTC. Supplemented by reference TRBV11-2 and TRBJ2-7, the full variable domain reads EAGVAQSPRYKIIEKRQSVAFWCNPISGHATLYWYQQILGQGPKLLIQFQNNGVVDDSQLPKDRFSAERLKGVDSTLKIQPAKLEDSAVYLCASSLEYEQYFGPGTRLTVT.

The CDR3 region has the DNA TGTGCCAGCAGCTTGGACCCCGGGACACTTTCCTACGAGCAGTACTTC. Its translation is CASSLDPGTLSYEQYF. The V call is TRBV5-8, the J call TRBJ2-7; tentative D call: TRBD1 (6 bases). V was trimmed by 0 bases and J by 1 base, leaving 14 bases between them. The CDR3 runs to 16 residues. CDR1 and CDR2 (germline): SGHTS, YDEGEE.

The genes are TRBV27 and TRBJ2-5; D could derive from TRBD1 or TRBD2 (5 bases each). CDR1 is MNHEY and CDR2 is SMNVEV in the germline V gene (reference sequence). V dropped 8 bases and J dropped 4 bases, with 20 bases sitting between them. This CDR3 contains 15 residues. CDR3 region: CASGTYGGLAETQYF. CDR3 nucleotide sequence: TGTGCCAGCGGGACCTATGGGGGATTGGCAGAGACCCAGTACTTC.

The V gene is TRBV5-5, the J gene TRBJ2-7, with 11 bases matching TRBD1. CDR1 is SGHKS and CDR2 is YYEKEE in the germline V gene (reference sequence). The junction had 15 bases not matched to a gene; V was cut back by 4 bases and J by 3 bases. The CDR3 covers 18 residues. Here the CDR3 reads CASSQNYYTGTGGYEQYF. CDR3 nucleotides: TGTGCCAGCAGCCAGAACTACTACACCGGGACAGGGGGCTACGAGCAGTACTTC.

The CDR3 coding sequence is TGTGCCAGCAGCTTGGTGACTCGAGAGACCCAGTACTTC. Its translation is CASSLVTRETQYF. The chain links TRBV13 to TRBJ2-5; D remains ambiguous. CDR3 length: 13 residues. CDR1 and CDR2 (germline): PRHDT, FYEKMQ (reference sequence). V lost 3 bases and J lost 4, with 9 bases in between.

This sequence joins TRBV18 and TRBJ2-7; D might be TRBD1 (5 bases). The CDR3 sequence is 14 residues long. The germline V gene encodes CDR1 KGHSH and CDR2 LQKENI. V was shortened by 4 bases and J by 2 bases, with 12 bases between the two germline ends. The CDR3 protein is CASSLPTATYEQYF. In DNA form, the CDR3 reads TGTGCCAGCTCACTTCCGACAGCCACCTACGAGCAGTACTTC.

The V and J genes are TRBV30 and TRBJ2-5; TRBD2 matches at 8 bases. Germline V gene sequence: CDR1 GTSNPN, CDR2 SVGIG (reference sequence). Trimming at V came to 5 bases and at J to 1 base, leaving 3 bases not matched to a gene. This CDR3 spans 13 amino acids. CDR3 bases: TGTGCCTGGGCGGGAGGAGGCCAAGAGACCCAGTACTTC. This sequence encodes CAWAGGGQETQYF.

About this clone itself: Other DNA sequences in the sample encode the same CDR3. V is TRBV19 and J is TRBJ2-7; no clear D gene. V was clipped by 1 base and J by 6 bases, with 7 bases between them. Germline loops: CDR1 LNHDA, CDR2 SQIVND (reference sequence). This CDR3 contains 12 residues. The CDR3 nucleotides read TGTGCCAGTAGTATAGTTGGAAGCGAGCAGTACTTC. As protein: CASSIVGSEQYF.

This clone was found once. The chain is built from TRBV18 and TRBJ2-2, with 10 nucleotides matching TRBD2. With V trimmed by 2 bases and J by 2 bases, 2 bases remained unmatched. This CDR3 comprises 16 residues. CDR1 is KGHSH, CDR2 LQKENI, per germline. CDR3 nucleotide sequence: TGTGCCAGCTCACCATTAGCGGGAGGAAACACCGGGGAGCTGTTTTTT. Translating it yields CASSPLAGGNTGELFF.

This sequence joins TRBV28 and TRBJ2-3, with 11 bases lining up with TRBD2. Unmatched junction bases numbered 9, after V lost 3 bases and J lost 4 bases. The CDR3 is 17 residues long. Germline CDR1 reads MDHEN; CDR2 reads SYDVKM. In DNA form, the CDR3 reads TGTGCCAGCAGTTTCTCCACTAGCGGGAGTGCAGCAGATACGCAGTATTTT. Residues: CASSFSTSGSAADTQYF.

The chain links TRBV7-2 to TRBJ1-4; 8 bases align to TRBD1. With V trimmed by 5 bases and J by 7 bases, 9 bases remained unmatched. This CDR3 spans 15 amino acids. CDR1 is SGHTA, CDR2 FQGNSA, per germline. The CDR3 DNA reads TGTGCCAGCAGCAAAACCCAGGGGGCATTTGAAAAACTGTTTTTT. Its protein product is CASSKTQGAFEKLFF.

The genes are TRBV3-1 (or the pseudogene TRBV3-2) and TRBJ2-1; D possibly uses TRBD1 or TRBD2 (5 bases each). Trimming removed 0 bases at V and 5 bases at J, with 11 bases between. Germline V gives CDR1 LGHDT, CDR2 YNNKEL (reference sequence). The CDR3 loop spans 15 amino acids. DNA for the CDR3: TGTGCCAGCAGCCAAGACTGGGACCCAAACAATGAGCAGTTCTTC. It yields the protein CASSQDWDPNNEQFF.

Worth noting for this clone: One end of the junction is discordant with germline, which a read error may explain. J is TRBJ1-2 and V is TRBV6-2 or TRBV6-3, with a weak D call TRBD1 (5 bases). The CDR3 runs 15 residues. Germline V CDR1 and CDR2: MNHEY, SVGEGT. In nucleotides, the CDR3 is TGTGCCAGCAATTACGGGACCGTTCTTGGGGATGGCTACACCTTC. Encoded protein: CASNYGTVLGDGYTF.

The gene calls are TRBV5-1 and TRBJ2-2, with D possibly being TRBD2 (5 bases). CDR1 is SGHRS, CDR2 YFSETQ, per germline. V was pared by 0 bases and J by 3 bases, with 9 bases between. CDR3 length: 15 residues. The CDR3 nucleotides are TGCGCCAGCAGCTTGGCCGGAGGTGACACCGGGGAGCTGTTTTTT. Its protein product is CASSLAGGDTGELFF.

The chain combines TRBV7-9 with TRBJ1-2; 11 positions match TRBD1. CDR1 is SEHNR and CDR2 is FQNEAQ in the germline V gene (reference sequence). Losses at the gene ends were 1 base for V and 3 bases for J; bases not matched to a gene: 7. This CDR3 comprises 17 residues. DNA for the CDR3: TGTGCCAGCAGCTTAGGGACAGGGGGCGTAGGGGACTATGGCTACACCTTC. This encodes CASSLGTGGVGDYGYTF.

The J gene is TRBJ1-1, the V gene TRBV12-3 or TRBV12-4; unclear D gene. This CDR3 has 12 residues. The V and J ends lost 6 bases and 11 bases respectively, with 16 bases between them. The CDR3 DNA reads as TGTGCCAGCAGCCCCTCTGACCGGCGGGCTTTCTTT. This translates into CASSPSDRRAFF.

This sequence joins TRBV28 and TRBJ2-7; tentatively, D is TRBD1 (6 bases). Trimming pared 5 bases from V and 2 bases from J, leaving 10 bases between. Germline-derived CDR1 and CDR2 are MDHEN and SYDVKM. The CDR3 contains 13 residues. The CDR3, as DNA: TGTGCCAGCAGTCCAAGGACAGCCTACGAGCAGTACTTC. This gives the protein CASSPRTAYEQYF.

The V call is TRBV28, the J call TRBJ2-7; TRBD1 is a possible D gene (6 bases). Between the trimmed V and J ends, which lost 5 bases and 3 bases, there was a span of 17 bases. This CDR3 has 15 residues. CDR1 and CDR2 (germline): MDHEN, SYDVKM. In DNA, the CDR3 is TGTGCCAGCAGTCCTCCTCCTCAGGGGAACTACGAGCAGTACTTC. Protein sequence: CASSPPPQGNYEQYF.

V usage is TRBV5-4 and J usage is TRBJ2-5; 8 bases fit TRBD1. The CDR3 consists of 16 residues. The germline CDR1 and CDR2 sequences are SGHNT and YYREEE (reference sequence). Trimming removed 4 bases from V and 2 bases from J; junction bases left unmatched: 10. The DNA for the CDR3 is TGTGCCAGCAGCCGCCCGGCAGGGGGCATTCAAGAGACCCAGTACTTC. Translated: CASSRPAGGIQETQYF.

CDR3 sequence reads: CASSPQGTSGQAQYF. In nucleotides, the CDR3 is TGTGCCAGCTCACCACAGGGGACTAGCGGTCAGGCCCAGTACTTC. V and J are TRBV18 and TRBJ2-5; 11 bases match TRBD2. The ends lost 1 base at V and 9 bases at J; junction bases unmatched: 7. The CDR3 loop spans 15 amino acids. Germline V gives CDR1 KGHSH, CDR2 LQKENI.

CDR3 residues: CASSYKRGTEAFF. The CDR3 bases are TGTGCCAGCAGTTACAAACGGGGCACTGAAGCTTTCTTT. V usage is TRBV6-5 and J usage is TRBJ1-1; D unclear. Per the germline V gene, CDR1 is MNHEY and CDR2 is SVGAGI. The CDR3 covers 13 residues. V was shortened by 2 bases and J by 4 bases, with 8 bases between the two germline ends.

The chain is built from TRBV5-4 and TRBJ2-5, with no clear D. Trimming left V 1 base short and J 2 bases short, with 0 bases between. Germline V CDR1 and CDR2: SGHNT, YYREEE (reference sequence). This CDR3 comprises 11 residues. CDR3 sequence (DNA): TGTGCCAGCAGCTTGCAAGAGACCCAGTACTTC. Translation: CASSLQETQYF.

J is TRBJ2-1 and V is TRBV19; 10 nucleotides align to TRBD2. The CDR3 length is 16 residues. Trimming removed 2 bases from V and 9 bases from J; junction bases left unmatched: 10. Germline assignment: CDR1 LNHDA and CDR2 SQIVND (reference sequence). CDR3: CASSIYESGRESEQFF. Written as DNA, the CDR3 is TGTGCCAGTAGTATATATGAAAGCGGGAGGGAAAGTGAGCAGTTCTTC.

The chain recombines TRBV19 with TRBJ2-1; D uncertain. The CDR3 runs 13 residues. Germline V lookup: CDR1 LNHDA, CDR2 SQIVND (reference sequence). With 7 bases removed from V and 2 bases from J, the gap between germline ends came to 9 bases. The CDR3 loop is CASKNSAYNEQFF. In nucleotides, the CDR3 is TGTGCCAGTAAGAACTCAGCCTACAATGAGCAGTTCTTC.

For the CDR3, the DNA is TGTGCCAGCAGTTCAACCCCTGAAGCTTTCTTT. Residues: CASSSTPEAFF. The chain uses TRBV12-3 or TRBV12-4 and TRBJ1-1; D is uncertain. This CDR3 contains 11 residues. Trimming removed 4 bases from V and 6 bases from J, with 6 bases in between.

The chain carries TRBV5-1 and TRBJ2-3; 15 bases agree with TRBD2. V trimming: 4 bases; J trimming: 0 bases; junction bases outside the gene matches: 6. The germline CDR1 and CDR2 sequences are SGHRS and YFSETQ. There are 18 residues in the CDR3. CDR3 amino acids: CASSHGLAGGLSTDTQYF. The CDR3 DNA reads TGCGCCAGCAGCCACGGACTAGCGGGAGGGTTGAGCACAGATACGCAGTATTTT.